Listed here is a single TCR beta chain. No antigen is known for it. This sample was included in a study of OX40 agonist ivuxolimab in advanced cancers. Study-level points and caveats: Also showing low normalized T-cell clonal expansion were some of the nonresponders.

The CDR3 has 12 amino acids. Trimming removed 6 bases at V and 4 bases at J, with 7 bases between. Per germline, CDR1 MDHEN and CDR2 SYDVKM. Using immunoSEQ multiplex PCR, the repertoire was profiled, and TCRdb retains in-frame clones only, with some absent. The sample includes over 55,000 clones, roughly 84% of them seen just once. Systemic immunosuppression or a history of autoimmune disease excluded patients. The material sequenced was CD4+ or CD8+ T cells sorted from blood, taken in a trial of the OX40 agonist ivuxolimab. This sequence joins TRBV28 and TRBJ1-3, with a tentative D call TRBD1 (5 bases). The TCR originated in an adult with an advanced solid tumor such as melanoma, head and neck, liver or kidney cancer. The CDR3 reads CASRGEGNTIYF. The CDR3 bases are TGTGCCAGCAGGGGGGAGGGAAACACCATATATTTT.